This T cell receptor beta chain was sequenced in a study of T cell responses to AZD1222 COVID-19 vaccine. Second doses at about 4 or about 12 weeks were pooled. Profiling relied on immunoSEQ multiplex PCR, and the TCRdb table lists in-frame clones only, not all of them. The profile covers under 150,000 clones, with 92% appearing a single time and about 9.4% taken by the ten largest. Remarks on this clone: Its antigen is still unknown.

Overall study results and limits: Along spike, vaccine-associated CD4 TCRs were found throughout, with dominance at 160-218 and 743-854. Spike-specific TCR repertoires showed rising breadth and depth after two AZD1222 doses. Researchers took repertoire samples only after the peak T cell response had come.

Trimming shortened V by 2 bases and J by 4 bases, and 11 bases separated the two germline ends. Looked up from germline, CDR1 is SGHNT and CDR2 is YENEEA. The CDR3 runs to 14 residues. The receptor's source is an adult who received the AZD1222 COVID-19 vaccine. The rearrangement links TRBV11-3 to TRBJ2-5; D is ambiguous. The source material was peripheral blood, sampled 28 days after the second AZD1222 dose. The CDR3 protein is CASSLNALGETQYF. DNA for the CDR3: TGTGCCAGCAGCTTAAACGCCCTGGGAGAGACCCAGTACTTC.